The rows below give T cell receptor beta chains drawn from one sample of a study of blood T cell repertoires in COVID-19. The table came from immunoSEQ multiplex PCR; TCRdb's copy has only in-frame clones and leaves some out. This sample yields approximately 480,000 clones, of which roughly nine tenths are seen a single time; about 0.65% belongs to the top ten. The sample consisted of PBMCs or T cells enriched from blood (not recorded which). The receptors derive from a woman younger than 35 who had recovered from COVID-19. Each CDR3 is given without its conserved first and last residue. Some rows mark clone size as missing; the rest say once, few, many or name a class of expanded clone.

TRBV6-5	TRBJ1-3	.	ASETGHNSGNTIY
TRBV12-3/TRBV12-4	TRBJ1-1	.	ASSLALIEAF
TRBV28	TRBJ2-7	.	ASTPTGRSYEQY
TRBV1	TRBJ1-1	.	TSPTRRGYDTEAF
TRBV2	TRBJ1-2	.	ASSEDRTYGYT
TRBV10-3	TRBJ2-7	.	AISVGREPSYEQY
TRBV2	TRBJ2-3	.	ASSRFPMTGTSTDTQY
TRBV2	TRBJ2-3	.	ASSVWGGSTDTQY
TRBV5-1	TRBJ2-2	.	ASSLAGRELF
TRBV7-2	TRBJ2-5	.	ASSLSTSGGQETQY
TRBV5-1	TRBJ1-5	.	ASSYGQGDQPQH
TRBV27	TRBJ2-7	.	ASSPSSLGLSYEQY
TRBV5-6	TRBJ1-6	.	ASSALYRGNNSPLH
TRBV19	TRBJ1-6	few	ASGLGRNNSPLH
TRBV4-1	TRBJ2-5	.	ASSQDGRGVETQY
TRBV27	TRBJ1-1	.	ASSSQGKTEAF